This TCR beta chain was sequenced in a study of CD8 T cells in ankylosing spondylitis. In the case of this clonotype: Its antigen is unknown.

Construction of TCR beta libraries was performed using quantitative 5'-RACE with molecular barcodes. TCRdb ran MiXCR on the 5' RACE reads and lists one entry per CDR3 protein. The sample lists approximately 35,000 distinct CDR3 sequences; about an eighth were seen once. CDR1 and CDR2 from the germline V gene are MGHRA and YSYEKL. The CDR3 runs 16 residues. Findings of the study overall: Researchers reportedly found disease-linked clones significantly enriched in matched ankylosing spondylitis synovial fluid. A TCR beta motif made of several highly homologous variants seemed typical of ankylosing spondylitis blood. Earlier work had already found some motif variants in reactive arthritis synovial fluid and blood.

The sequenced sample was synovial fluid, either unsorted or a sorted T cell fraction (not recorded which). The chain has TRBV4-1 and TRBJ2-1; 7 bases align to TRBD2. The sequence was obtained from a male donor with ankylosing spondylitis. The chain's CDR3 is CVDSRSGISSYNEQFF. The CDR3 coding sequence is TGCGTTGACAGCAGAAGCGGGATCAGCTCCTACAATGAGCAGTTCTTC.